This T cell receptor (beta chain) stems from a study of identical twins. Study-wide findings and caveats: Analyses based on zero insertions could be partly confounded by invariant MAIT and iNKT cells.

Everyone who donated was a healthy Caucasian. Using its own MiXCR run on the 5' RACE reads, TCRdb lists one record per CDR3 protein. The repertoire holds some 900,000 distinct CDR3 sequences, with about 12% as singletons. As concerns this clonotype: The antigen remains unidentified.

The CDR3 length is 14 residues. V was clipped by 1 base and J by 6 bases; unmatched bases: 3. Looked up from germline, CDR1 is MGHDK and CDR2 is SYGVNS. The same data also went into a second study, on yellow fever vaccine responses in identical twins. In that study: The T cell response to vaccination in identical twins was reportedly partly convergent and partly personalized.

The sequence was obtained from a woman aged 18-29 years in good health. Material: PBMCs. The chain joins TRBV25-1 to TRBJ2-1, with 7 nucleotides matching TRBD2. The CDR3 here is CASSELGTTNEQFF. CDR3 DNA sequence: TGTGCCAGCAGTGAATTGGGGACTACCAATGAGCAGTTCTTC.